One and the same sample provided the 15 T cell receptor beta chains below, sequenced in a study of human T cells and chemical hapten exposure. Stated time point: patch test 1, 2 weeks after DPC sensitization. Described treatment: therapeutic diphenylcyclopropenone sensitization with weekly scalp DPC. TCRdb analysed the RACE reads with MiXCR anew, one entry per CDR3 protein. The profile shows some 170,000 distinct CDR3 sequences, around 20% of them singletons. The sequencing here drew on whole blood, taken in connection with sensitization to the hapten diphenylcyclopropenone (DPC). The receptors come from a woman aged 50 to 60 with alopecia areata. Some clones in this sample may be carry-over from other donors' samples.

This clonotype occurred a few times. CDR3 residues: CASSLPTSGRAKQYF. CDR3 bases: TGTGCCAGCAGCTTACCTACTAGCGGGAGAGCGAAGCAGTACTTC. V gene TRBV7-9 combines with J gene TRBJ2-7, with 11 bases that match TRBD2. Germline V gene data show CDR1 as SEHNR and CDR2 as FQNEAQ (reference sequence). V shed 2 bases, J shed 8 bases, and the junction held 8 bases outside the gene matches. This CDR3 is built from 15 residues.

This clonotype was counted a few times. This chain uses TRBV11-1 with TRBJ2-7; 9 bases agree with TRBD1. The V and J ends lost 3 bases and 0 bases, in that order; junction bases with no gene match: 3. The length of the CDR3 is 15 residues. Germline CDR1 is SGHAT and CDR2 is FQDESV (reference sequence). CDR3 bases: TGTGCCAGCAGCTTGGGGACAGGGATCTCCTACGAGCAGTACTTC. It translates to CASSLGTGISYEQYF.

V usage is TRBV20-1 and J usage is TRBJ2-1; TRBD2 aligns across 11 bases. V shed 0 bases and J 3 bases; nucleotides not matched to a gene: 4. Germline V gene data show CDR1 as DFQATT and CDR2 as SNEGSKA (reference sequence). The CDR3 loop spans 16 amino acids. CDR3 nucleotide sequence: TGCAGTGCTAGAGATTGGACTAGCGGGCGCTACAATGAGCAGTTCTTC. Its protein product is CSARDWTSGRYNEQFF.

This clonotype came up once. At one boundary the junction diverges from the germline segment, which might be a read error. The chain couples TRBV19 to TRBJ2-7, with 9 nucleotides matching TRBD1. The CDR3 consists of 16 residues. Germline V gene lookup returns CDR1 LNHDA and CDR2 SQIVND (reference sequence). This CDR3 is CQQLTAPGQGSHEQYF. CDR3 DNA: TGTCAACAACTCACCGCACCGGGACAGGGCTCCCACGAGCAGTACTTC.

CDR3 protein: CSARPVAGLYEQYF. The DNA for the CDR3 is TGCAGTGCTAGACCCGTAGCGGGACTCTACGAGCAGTACTTC. The rearrangement joins TRBV20-1 to TRBJ2-7, with TRBD2 identical over 8 bases. Trimming at V came to 2 bases and at J to 3 bases, leaving 6 bases not matched to a gene. The CDR3 loop spans 14 amino acids. Germline V gene sequence: CDR1 DFQATT, CDR2 SNEGSKA (reference sequence).

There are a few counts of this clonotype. In nucleotides, the CDR3 is TGTGCCACCACGGACAGTTTAGAGACCCAGTACTTC. As protein: CATTDSLETQYF. This sequence joins TRBV24-1 and TRBJ2-5; TRBD1 is a possible D gene (6 bases). Deletions cut 8 bases from V and 4 bases from J, with 10 bases between. The V gene's germline CDR1 is KGHDR and CDR2 SFDVKD. The length of the CDR3 is 12 residues.

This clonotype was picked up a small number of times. CDR3 in amino acids: CASSQGHGNTIYF. CDR3 DNA sequence: TGTGCCAGCAGCCAAGGCCATGGAAACACCATATATTTT. The V gene is TRBV14, the J gene TRBJ1-3; no clear D. Germline CDR1 reads SGHDN; CDR2 reads FVKESK. Trimming removed 1 base from V and 3 bases from J, with 4 bases in between. This CDR3 is 13 amino acids long.

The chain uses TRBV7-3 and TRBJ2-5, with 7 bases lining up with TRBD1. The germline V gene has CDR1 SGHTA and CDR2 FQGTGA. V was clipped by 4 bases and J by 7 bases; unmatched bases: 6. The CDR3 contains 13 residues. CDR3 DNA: TGTGCCAGCAGCTCCGGGACAGTAGGGACCCAGTACTTC. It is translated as CASSSGTVGTQYF.

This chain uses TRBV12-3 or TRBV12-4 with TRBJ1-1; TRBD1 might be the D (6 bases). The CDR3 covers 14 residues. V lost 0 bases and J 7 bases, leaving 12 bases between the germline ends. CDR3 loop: CASSLARDILEAFF. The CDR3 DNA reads TGTGCCAGCAGTTTAGCGAGGGACATTCTTGAAGCTTTCTTT.

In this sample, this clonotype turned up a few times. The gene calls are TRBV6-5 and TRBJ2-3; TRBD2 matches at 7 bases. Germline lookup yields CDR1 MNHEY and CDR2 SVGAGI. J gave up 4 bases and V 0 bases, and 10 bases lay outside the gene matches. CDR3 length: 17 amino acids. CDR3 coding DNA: TGTGCCAGCAGTTACTCGAGAAGCGGGATGGTCTCAGATACGCAGTATTTT. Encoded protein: CASSYSRSGMVSDTQYF.

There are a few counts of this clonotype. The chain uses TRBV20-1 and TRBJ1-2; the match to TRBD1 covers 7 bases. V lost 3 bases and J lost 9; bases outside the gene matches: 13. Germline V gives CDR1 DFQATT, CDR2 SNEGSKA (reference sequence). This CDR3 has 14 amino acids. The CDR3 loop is CSASDKGAKVRYTF. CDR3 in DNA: TGCAGTGCTAGTGATAAGGGGGCAAAGGTCCGCTACACCTTC.

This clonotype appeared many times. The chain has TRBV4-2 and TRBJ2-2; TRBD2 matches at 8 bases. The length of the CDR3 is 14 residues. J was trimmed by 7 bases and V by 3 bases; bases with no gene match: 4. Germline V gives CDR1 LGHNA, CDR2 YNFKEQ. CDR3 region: CASSQDSGNGELFF. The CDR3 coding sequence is TGTGCCAGCAGCCAGGATAGCGGGAACGGGGAGCTGTTTTTT.

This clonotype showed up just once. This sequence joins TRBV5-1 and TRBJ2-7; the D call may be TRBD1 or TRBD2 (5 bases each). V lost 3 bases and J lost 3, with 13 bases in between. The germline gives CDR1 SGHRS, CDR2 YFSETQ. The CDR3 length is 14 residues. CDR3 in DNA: TGCGCCAGCAGCTCACAGGTGGGGGACTACGAGCAGTACTTC. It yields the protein CASSSQVGDYEQYF.

CDR3 amino acids: CASPESGTAYGQYF. The CDR3 nucleotides read TGTGCCAGCCCGGAGAGCGGGACGGCGTATGGGCAGTATTTT. The rearrangement links TRBV21-1 to TRBJ2-3; whether TRBD2, the table's D call, matches the DNA was not checked. TRBV21-1 is marked as a pseudogene. The CDR3 covers 14 residues.

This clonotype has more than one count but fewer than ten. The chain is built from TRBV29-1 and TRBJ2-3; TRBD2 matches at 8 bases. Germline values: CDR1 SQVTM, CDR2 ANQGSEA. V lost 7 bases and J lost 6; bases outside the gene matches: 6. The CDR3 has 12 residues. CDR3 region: CSGGLVLDTQYF. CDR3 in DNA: TGCAGCGGGGGACTAGTTCTCGATACGCAGTATTTT.